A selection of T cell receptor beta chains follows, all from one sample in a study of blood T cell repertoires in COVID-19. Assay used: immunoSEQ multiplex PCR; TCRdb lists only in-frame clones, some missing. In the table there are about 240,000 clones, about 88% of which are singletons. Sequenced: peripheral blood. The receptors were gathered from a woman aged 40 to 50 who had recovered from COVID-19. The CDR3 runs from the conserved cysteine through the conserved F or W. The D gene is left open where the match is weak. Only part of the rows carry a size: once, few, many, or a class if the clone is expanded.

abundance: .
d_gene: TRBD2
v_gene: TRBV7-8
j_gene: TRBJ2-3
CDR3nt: TGTGCCAGCCCTCCCGGGACTAGTCCCACAGATACGCAGTATTTT
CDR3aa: CASPPGTSPTDTQYF

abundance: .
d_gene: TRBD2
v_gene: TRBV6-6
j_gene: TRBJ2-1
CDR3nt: TGTGCCAGCACCCCCGGGGTCGGCGGGAGGTACAATGAGCAGTTCTTC
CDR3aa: CASTPGVGGRYNEQFF

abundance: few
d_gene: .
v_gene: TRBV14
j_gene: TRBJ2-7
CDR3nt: TGTGCCAGCAGCCGGGCGTACACCTACGAGCAGTACTTC
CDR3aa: CASSRAYTYEQYF

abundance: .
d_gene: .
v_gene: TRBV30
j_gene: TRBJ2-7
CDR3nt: TGTGCCTGGAGTCGGCCAGGGCCCTCCTACGAGCAGTACTTC
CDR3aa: CAWSRPGPSYEQYF

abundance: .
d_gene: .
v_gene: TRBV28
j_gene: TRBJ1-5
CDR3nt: TGTGCCAGCAGTTCTCCGCGCGCGCCTAATCAGCCCCAGCATTTT
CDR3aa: CASSSPRAPNQPQHF

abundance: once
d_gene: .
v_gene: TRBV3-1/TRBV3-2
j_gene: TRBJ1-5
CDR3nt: TGTGCCAGCAGCCGCGGGGCCTACAATCAGCCCCAGCATTTT
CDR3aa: CASSRGAYNQPQHF

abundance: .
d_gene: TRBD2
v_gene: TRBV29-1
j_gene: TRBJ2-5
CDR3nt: TGCAGCGTAGGAAGCGGGAGAGCGCAAGAGACCCAGTACTTC
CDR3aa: CSVGSGRAQETQYF

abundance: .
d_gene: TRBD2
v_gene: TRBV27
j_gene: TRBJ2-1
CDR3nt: TGTGCCAGCAGCCGCGGGAGGACCAATGAGCAGTTCTTC
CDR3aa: CASSRGRTNEQFF

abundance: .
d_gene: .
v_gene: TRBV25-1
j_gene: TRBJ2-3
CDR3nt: TGTGCCAGCACGGCGGGAGATACGCAGTATTTT
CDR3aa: CASTAGDTQYF

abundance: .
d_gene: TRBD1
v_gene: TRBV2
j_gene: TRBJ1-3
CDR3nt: TGTGCCAGCCAGGGGGCGTCTGGAAACACCATATATTTT
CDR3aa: CASQGASGNTIYF

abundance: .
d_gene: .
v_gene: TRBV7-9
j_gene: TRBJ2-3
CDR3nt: TGTGCCAGCGGGGGCAGTCTAAGCACAGATACGCAGTATTTT
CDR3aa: CASGGSLSTDTQYF

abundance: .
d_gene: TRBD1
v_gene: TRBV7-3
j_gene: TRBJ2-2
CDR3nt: TGTGCCAGCAGGCGACAGGGGGCCACCGGGGAGCTGTTTTTT
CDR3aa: CASRRQGATGELFF

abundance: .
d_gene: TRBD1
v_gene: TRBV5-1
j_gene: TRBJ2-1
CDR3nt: TGCGCCAGCAGCTCCGGGGGGACAGGGTCCAATGAGCAGTTCTTC
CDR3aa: CASSSGGTGSNEQFF

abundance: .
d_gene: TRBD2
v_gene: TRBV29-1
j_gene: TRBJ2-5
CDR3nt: TGCAGCGTAGACGGTCGGGAGGGCCTGGAGACCCAGTACTTC
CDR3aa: CSVDGREGLETQYF

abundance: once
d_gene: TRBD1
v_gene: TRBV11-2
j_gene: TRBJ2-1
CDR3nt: TGTGCCAGCAGCTGGGACAGAAACAATGAGCAGTTCTTC
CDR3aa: CASSWDRNNEQFF

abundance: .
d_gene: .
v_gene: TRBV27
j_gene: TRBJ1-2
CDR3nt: TGTGCCAGCAGTTTCAGGGATCAGTATGGCTACACCTTC
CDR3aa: CASSFRDQYGYTF

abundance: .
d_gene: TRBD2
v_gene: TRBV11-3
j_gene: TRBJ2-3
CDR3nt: TGTGCCAGCAGCCGGAGCGGCGGGAGGGGGGCAGATACGCAGTATTTT
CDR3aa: CASSRSGGRGADTQYF

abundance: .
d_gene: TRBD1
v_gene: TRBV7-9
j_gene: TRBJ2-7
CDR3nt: TGTGCCAGCAGCTCCCTTAGTGGGACAGGGATCTACGAGCAGTACTTC
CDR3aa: CASSSLSGTGIYEQYF

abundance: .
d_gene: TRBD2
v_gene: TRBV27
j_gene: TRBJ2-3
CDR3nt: TGTGCCAGCAGTCCCCTGGGCGGGAGGCGGGGAGATACGCAGTATTTT
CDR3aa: CASSPLGGRRGDTQYF

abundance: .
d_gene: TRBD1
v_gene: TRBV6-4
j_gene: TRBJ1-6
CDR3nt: TGTGCCAGCACAAGGGGGCACCCCCTCCACTTT
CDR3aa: CASTRGHPLHF

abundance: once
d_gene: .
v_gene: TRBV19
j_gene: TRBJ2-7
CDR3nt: TGTGCCAGTAGTATGGGAGGGGGGCAGAGACCCTACGAGCAGTACTTC
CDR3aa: CASSMGGGQRPYEQYF

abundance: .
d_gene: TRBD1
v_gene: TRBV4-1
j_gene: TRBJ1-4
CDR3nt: TGCGCCAGCAGCCAGACAGGGGGTGGTGAAAAACTGTTTTTT
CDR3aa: CASSQTGGGEKLFF

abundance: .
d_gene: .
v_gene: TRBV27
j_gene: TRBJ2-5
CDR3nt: TGTGCCAGCAGTTTATTGCCGGACCAGGGGACCCAGTACTTC
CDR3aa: CASSLLPDQGTQYF

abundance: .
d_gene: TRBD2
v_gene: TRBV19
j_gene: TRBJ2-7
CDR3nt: TGTGCCAGTAGTACGGGACTAGCAATTGGCGAGCAGTACTTC
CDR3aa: CASSTGLAIGEQYF

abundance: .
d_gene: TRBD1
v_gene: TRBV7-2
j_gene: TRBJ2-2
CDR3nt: TGTGCCAGCAGGATCGACAGGGGGGCCGGGGAGCTGTTTTTT
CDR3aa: CASRIDRGAGELFF

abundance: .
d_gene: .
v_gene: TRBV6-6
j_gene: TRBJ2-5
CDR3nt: TGTGCCAGCACCATGGGGGGATTCAGGGAGACCCAGTACTTC
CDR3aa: CASTMGGFRETQYF

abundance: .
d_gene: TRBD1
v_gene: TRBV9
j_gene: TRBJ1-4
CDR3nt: TGTGCCAGCAGCCCAAGGACAGGGGCTGAAAAACTGTTTTTT
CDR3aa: CASSPRTGAEKLFF

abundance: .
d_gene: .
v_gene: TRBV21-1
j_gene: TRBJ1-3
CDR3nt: TGTGCCAGCAGCAAAGGGGCCACGGACAGGGGTTTTGCTGGAAACACCATATATTTT
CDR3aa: CASSKGATDRGFAGNTIYF

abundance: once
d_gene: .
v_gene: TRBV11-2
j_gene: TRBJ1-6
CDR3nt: TGTGCCAGCAGCTTGGCCCCCAGGCTCAATTCACCCCTCCACTTT
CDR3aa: CASSLAPRLNSPLHF

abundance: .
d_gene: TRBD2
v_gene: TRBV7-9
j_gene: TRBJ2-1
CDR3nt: TGTGCCAGCAGCCCCCCCGGGACTAGAGGCTACAATGAGCAGTTCTTC
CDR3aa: CASSPPGTRGYNEQFF

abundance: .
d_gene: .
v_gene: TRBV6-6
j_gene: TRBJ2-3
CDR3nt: TGTGCCAGCAGTTACCACTACCCAGATACGCAGTATTTT
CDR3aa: CASSYHYPDTQYF

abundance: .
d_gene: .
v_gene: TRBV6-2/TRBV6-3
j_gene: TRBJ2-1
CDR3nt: TGTGCCAGCAGTTACGGGTGGCCCTGGGGGCGGGGGTCCTACAATGAGCAGTTCTTC
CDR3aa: CASSYGWPWGRGSYNEQFF